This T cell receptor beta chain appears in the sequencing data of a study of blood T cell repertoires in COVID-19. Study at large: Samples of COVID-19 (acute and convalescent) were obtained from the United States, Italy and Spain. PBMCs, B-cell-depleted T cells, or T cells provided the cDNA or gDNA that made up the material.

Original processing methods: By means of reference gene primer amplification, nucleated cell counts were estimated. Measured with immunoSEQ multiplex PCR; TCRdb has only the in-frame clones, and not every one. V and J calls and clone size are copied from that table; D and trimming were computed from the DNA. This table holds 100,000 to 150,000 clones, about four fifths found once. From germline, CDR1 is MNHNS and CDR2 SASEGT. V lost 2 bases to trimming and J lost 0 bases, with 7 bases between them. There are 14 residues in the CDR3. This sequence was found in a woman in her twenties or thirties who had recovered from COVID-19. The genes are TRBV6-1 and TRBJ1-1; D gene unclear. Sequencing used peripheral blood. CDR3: CASSEPGLNTEAFF. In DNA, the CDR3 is TGTGCCAGCAGTGAACCAGGCCTGAACACTGAAGCTTTCTTT.